This TCR beta chain was documented in a study of blood T cell repertoires in COVID-19. The assay was immunoSEQ multiplex PCR, and TCRdb's table has in-frame clones only and misses some. The table has nearly 350,000 clones, over 70% seen once. Losses at the gene ends were 3 bases for V and 8 bases for J; bases not matched to a gene: 6. Germline V gene sequence: CDR1 DFQATT, CDR2 SNEGSKA (reference sequence). The CDR3 is 12 amino acids. Enrolled during active infection, Seattle patients were then followed longitudinally. The receptor's source is a woman aged 50 to 65 with COVID-19, enrolled during active disease. The chain couples TRBV20-1 to TRBJ1-1; TRBD1 matches at 7 bases. The specimen was peripheral blood. CDR3 amino acids: CSASRVGQEAFF. For the CDR3, the DNA is TGCAGTGCTAGTCGGGTGGGACAGGAAGCTTTCTTT.